These 32 T cell receptor beta chains were all obtained from the same sample, sequenced in a study of blood T cells in healthy people across ages (dated by TCRdb to about 2015). Library prep was done by 5' RACE. The data were produced on an Illumina HiSeq 2500. The second PCR ran for about 6 to 12 cycles and used a J-beta primer mix along with a sample-barcoded 5' primer. TCRdb reanalyzed the raw reads on its own, using fastp at Q25 for trimming and MiXCR for clone calling, and kept in-frame beta chains. Under each unique CDR3 protein, matching rows form one entry showing the most common genes and DNA. The sample table lists about 970,000 distinct CDR3 sequences, around 54% of them with a count of one. The biggest ten clones account for about 21% of the sample. The sequencing input was blood. The receptors were sampled from a woman aged 55 to 70 in good health.

This chain joins TRBV4-1 and TRBJ2-2, with TRBD2 as a possible D gene (5 bases). CDR1 MGHRA and CDR2 YSYEKL come from the germline V gene. V was trimmed by 0 bases and J by 0 bases, leaving 8 bases between them. The CDR3 is 16 residues long. CDR3 sequence: CASSQDPRANTGELFF. The CDR3 nucleotides read TGCGCCAGCAGCCAAGATCCGAGGGCGAACACCGGGGAGCTGTTTTTT.

CDR3 amino acids: CASKAAGSLSQYF. The CDR3 region has the DNA TGTGCCAGCAAAGCCGCGGGAAGTCTTTCGCAGTATTTT. This chain connects TRBV7-2 to TRBJ2-3, with D perhaps matching TRBD2 (6 bases). Germline values: CDR1 SGHTA, CDR2 FQGNSA. V lost 7 bases to trimming and J lost 10 bases, with 18 bases between them. This CDR3 spans 13 amino acids.

V gene TRBV28 combines with J gene TRBJ1-2, with TRBD1 matching 12 bases. Trimming cost V 10 bases and J 2 bases; bases outside gene matches: 5. The CDR3 is made up of 14 amino acids. The germline gives CDR1 MDHEN, CDR2 SYDVKM. CDR3 DNA sequence: TGTGCCACCGCGGGACAGGGGGCGAACTATGGCTACACCTTC. The encoded protein is CATAGQGANYGYTF.

The chain links TRBV12-3 or TRBV12-4 to TRBJ2-7; 11 positions match TRBD2. This CDR3 spans 14 amino acids. The ends lost 3 bases at V and 4 bases at J; junction bases unmatched: 2. CDR3 in amino acids: CASSFSGREYEQYF. The DNA of the CDR3 is TGTGCCAGCAGTTTTAGCGGGAGGGAATACGAGCAGTACTTC.

V is TRBV3-1 and J is TRBJ2-7; a possible D gene is TRBD2 (6 bases). The V end was cut by 4 bases, the J end by 2 bases, with 12 bases between. CDR3 length: 14 residues. CDR1 and CDR2 (germline): LGHDT, YNNKEL (reference sequence). The CDR3 is CASSPGLKTYEQYF. In DNA, the CDR3 is TGTGCCAGCAGCCCCGGACTAAAGACCTACGAGCAGTACTTC.

This clonotype was seen only a few times. This rearrangement joins TRBV29-1 to TRBJ2-1; 14 nucleotides line up with TRBD2. Germline V gives CDR1 SQVTM, CDR2 ANQGSEA. The J segment lost 7 bases and the V segment lost 3 bases, leaving 2 bases of the junction unmatched. The CDR3 spans 14 residues. The CDR3 loop is CSVDGTSGSNEQFF. DNA for the CDR3: TGCAGCGTTGACGGGACTAGCGGGAGTAATGAGCAGTTCTTC.

The rearrangement links TRBV18 to TRBJ1-2; D not certain. The germline V gene has CDR1 KGHSH and CDR2 LQKENI. The CDR3 totals 14 residues. V dropped 3 bases and J dropped 2 bases, with 10 bases sitting between them. Here the CDR3 DNA reads TGTGCCAGCTCACCCCAGGAACGCAACTATGGCTACACCTTC. This gives the protein CASSPQERNYGYTF.

The genes are TRBV12-3 or TRBV12-4 and TRBJ2-5; 10 nucleotides agree with TRBD2. There are 15 residues in the CDR3. V trimming: 7 bases; J trimming: 3 bases; junction bases outside the gene matches: 8. CDR3 sequence reads: CASTPAGGTEETQYF. CDR3 in DNA: TGTGCCAGCACCCCAGCGGGAGGGACGGAAGAGACCCAGTACTTC.

This clonotype has more than one count but fewer than ten. The V gene is TRBV28, the J gene TRBJ2-4; TRBD1 matches 7 bases. V dropped 6 bases and J dropped 4; count of bases not matched to a gene: 15. The CDR3 runs to 17 residues. Germline loops: CDR1 MDHEN, CDR2 SYDVKM. For the CDR3, the DNA is TGTGCCAGCAGATCCTCGAGGGACAGCCAAGAAAAAAACATTCAGTACTTC. Translating gives CASRSSRDSQEKNIQYF.

Details on this clonotype: Germline and junction disagree at one end, which may indicate a read error. The chain is built from TRBV4-1 and TRBJ2-3, with TRBD2 matching 8 bases. The germline V gene encodes CDR1 MGHRA and CDR2 YSYEKL. CDR3 length: 15 amino acids. CDR3 sequence: CASSQREGLTDAQYF. The CDR3 region has the DNA TGCGCCAGCAGCCAACGGGAGGGCCTTACAGATGCGCAGTATTTT.

The chain is built from TRBV21-1 and TRBJ2-7; no check of the table's D call, TRBD2, against the DNA was made. TRBV21-1 constitutes a pseudogene. This CDR3 region has 19 residues. CDR3: CASSKARASGNFGTGEQYF. The CDR3 DNA sequence: TGTGCCAGCAGCAAAGCTAGGGCTAGCGGGAATTTCGGTACAGGCGAGCAGTACTTC.

J is TRBJ2-5 and V is TRBV24-1; D is ambiguous. V lost 4 bases to trimming and J lost 4 bases, with 9 bases between them. The CDR3 has 13 residues. CDR1 is KGHDR, CDR2 SFDVKD, per germline. CDR3 nucleotides: TGTGCCACCAGTGACCCCAACCCAGAGACCCAGTACTTC. As protein: CATSDPNPETQYF.

The gene calls are TRBV20-1 and TRBJ2-1, with a possible D match to TRBD1 (6 bases). Trimming shortened V by 6 bases and J by 0 bases, and 18 bases separated the two germline ends. Germline V gene data show CDR1 as DFQATT and CDR2 as SNEGSKA (reference sequence). The CDR3 loop spans 16 amino acids. The CDR3 sequence is CSAPSRGRGSYNEQFF. The DNA of the CDR3 is TGCAGTGCCCCCTCTCGGGGCAGGGGCTCCTACAATGAGCAGTTCTTC.

The chain combines TRBV7-9 with TRBJ2-7, with TRBD1 matching 8 bases. This CDR3 region has 15 residues. CDR1 is SEHNR, CDR2 FQNEAQ, per germline (reference sequence). The J segment lost 2 bases and the V segment lost 5 bases, leaving 8 bases of the junction unmatched. This CDR3 reads CASSLGETGAYEQYF. The CDR3 DNA sequence: TGTGCCAGCAGCCTGGGGGAGACAGGGGCCTACGAGCAGTACTTC.

This chain connects TRBV7-8 to TRBJ2-7; TRBD1 is a possible D gene (7 bases). Germline lookup yields CDR1 SGHVS and CDR2 FQNEAQ. V was trimmed by 7 bases and J by 0 bases, leaving 19 bases between them. CDR3 length: 16 residues. In DNA form, the CDR3 reads TGTGCCAGCATGCCTCAGGGGGGCAGGGCCTCCTACGAGCAGTACTTC. Residues: CASMPQGGRASYEQYF.

V usage is TRBV2 and J usage is TRBJ1-1; a possible D gene is TRBD1 (5 bases). The V and J ends lost 6 bases and 0 bases respectively, with 14 bases between them. The CDR3 covers 15 residues. Germline V gene data show CDR1 as SNHLY and CDR2 as FYNNEI. The CDR3 coding sequence is TGTGCCAGCAGAAAGGGGCGGTTCATGAACACTGAAGCTTTCTTT. This sequence encodes CASRKGRFMNTEAFF.

The J gene is TRBJ2-5, the V gene TRBV20-1; 8 bases fit TRBD1. The CDR3 contains 14 residues. Trimming at V came to 6 bases and at J to 11 bases, leaving 17 bases not matched to a gene. Germline V gene sequence: CDR1 DFQATT, CDR2 SNEGSKA (reference sequence). CDR3 in DNA: TGCAGTGCCGCCCCTGGACAGGGCGGGTTTGAGCAGTACTTC. Translation gives CSAAPGQGGFEQYF.

The chain links TRBV27 to TRBJ2-1; 13 nucleotides match TRBD2. The CDR3 covers 14 residues. Germline V gene data show CDR1 as MNHEY and CDR2 as SMNVEV (reference sequence). J lost 10 bases, V lost 1 base, and 1 base had no gene match. CDR3 DNA: TGTGCCAGCAGTTTATGGGGACTAGCGGGGGAGCAGTTCTTC. Translation gives CASSLWGLAGEQFF.

This chain connects TRBV7-2 to TRBJ2-6; unclear D gene. The CDR3 is 15 amino acids. Between the trimmed V and J ends, which lost 5 bases and 1 base, there was a span of 9 bases. CDR1 is SGHTA, CDR2 FQGNSA, per germline. CDR3 region: CASSVPLSGANVLTF. The CDR3 coding sequence is TGTGCCAGCAGCGTCCCCCTTTCTGGGGCCAACGTCCTGACTTTC.

The sample holds a few counts of this clonotype. The rearrangement uses TRBV29-1 and TRBJ2-5; D ambiguous. This CDR3 has 13 residues. V was shortened by 4 bases and J by 4 bases, with 13 bases between the two germline ends. Germline-derived CDR1 and CDR2 are SQVTM and ANQGSEA. The CDR3 nucleotides are TGCAGCGTTGGTCCTTTACAGATAGAGACCCAGTACTTC. Amino acid sequence: CSVGPLQIETQYF. The entire variable domain, with the rest obtained from reference TRBV29-1 and TRBJ2-5, is as follows: SAVISQKPSRDICQRGTSLTIQCQVDSQVTMMFWYRQQPGQSLTLIATANQGSEATYESGFVIDKFPISRPNLTFSTLTVSNMSPEDSSIYLCSVGPLQIETQYFGPGTRLLVL.

The chain has TRBV27 and TRBJ2-6, with 11 positions matching TRBD1. The germline gives CDR1 MNHEY, CDR2 SMNVEV (reference sequence). With V trimmed by 6 bases and J by 0 bases, 10 bases remained unmatched. The CDR3 spans 19 residues. The CDR3 sequence: CASSHIGTGGLSGANVLTF. The CDR3 region has the DNA TGTGCCAGCAGCCATATTGGGACAGGGGGTCTCTCTGGGGCCAACGTCCTGACTTTC.

This rearrangement joins TRBV12-3 or TRBV12-4 to TRBJ1-1, with D uncertain. The CDR3 is 13 amino acids. Trimming removed 7 bases at V and 6 bases at J, with 15 bases between. The CDR3 region has the DNA TGTGCCAGCACCGAAATGGGGTGGCCTGAAGCTTTCTTT. Translated, it gives CASTEMGWPEAFF.

The chain employs TRBV20-1 and TRBJ1-3; no clear D gene. The CDR3 consists of 15 residues. V lost 1 base, J lost 6 bases, and 16 bases lay in between. Germline V gives CDR1 DFQATT, CDR2 SNEGSKA (reference sequence). The CDR3 nucleotides are TGCAGTGCTAGAGGAGCCAGGCCAAAACTAAACACCATATATTTT. Translated: CSARGARPKLNTIYF.

This clonotype was counted only a few times. The rearrangement uses TRBV28 and TRBJ1-1; D possibly corresponds to TRBD1 (5 bases). The CDR3 has 16 amino acids. V lost 3 bases to trimming and J lost 2 bases, with 16 bases between them. Germline V CDR1 and CDR2: MDHEN, SYDVKM. CDR3 bases: TGTGCCAGCAGTTTCGCTCCAGGGCTCCTAAACACTGAAGCTTTCTTT. This gives the protein CASSFAPGLLNTEAFF.

The chain joins TRBV11-2 to TRBJ2-5; D might be TRBD1 or TRBD2, each matching 6 bases. The CDR3 has 14 amino acids. The germline CDR1 and CDR2 sequences are SGHAT and FQNNGV. V was cut by 4 bases and J by 11 bases, with 20 bases left in between. In nucleotides, the CDR3 is TGTGCCAGCAGCTCCAACTCAGGGCAGGGGACTCAGTACTTC. The encoded protein is CASSSNSGQGTQYF.

This sequence joins TRBV7-9 and TRBJ1-1; D may be TRBD1 (5 bases). Germline lookup yields CDR1 SEHNR and CDR2 FQNEAQ (reference sequence). Trimming took 8 bases from V and 1 from J, leaving 17 bases between them. CDR3 length equals 15 residues. The CDR3 spells CASVSPRVGNTEAFF. CDR3 DNA: TGTGCCAGCGTCTCCCCCAGGGTTGGGAACACTGAAGCTTTCTTT. Looking up the rest from reference TRBV7-9 and TRBJ1-1 gives the full variable domain: DTGVSQNPRHKITKRGQNVTFRCDPISEHNRLYWYRQTLGQGPEFLTYFQNEAQLEKSRLLSDRFSAERPKGSFSTLEIQRTEQGDSAMYLCASVSPRVGNTEAFFGQGTRLTVV.

The genes are TRBV28 and TRBJ2-1, with D perhaps assigned TRBD1 or TRBD2 (5 bases each). V lost 5 bases and J lost 2, with 10 bases in between. CDR1 is MDHEN and CDR2 is SYDVKM in the germline V gene. This CDR3 has 14 residues. CDR3 coding DNA: TGTGCCAGCAGTATCTTGGGGGCCTACAATGAGCAGTTCTTC. Its protein is CASSILGAYNEQFF.

V is TRBV20-1 and J is TRBJ1-1, with D perhaps matching TRBD1 (6 bases). CDR3 length equals 13 residues. Germline lookup yields CDR1 DFQATT and CDR2 SNEGSKA (reference sequence). V gave up 3 bases and J gave up 7 bases, with 15 bases separating them. CDR3 in amino acids: CSASRGGPNEAFF. The DNA of the CDR3 is TGCAGTGCTAGTCGCGGGGGCCCAAATGAAGCTTTCTTT.

This clonotype was detected only a few times. This chain uses TRBV7-8 with TRBJ2-7, with unresolved D. Germline lookup yields CDR1 SGHVS and CDR2 FQNEAQ. The V end lost 5 bases, the J end lost 2 bases, and 13 bases lay between the germline ends. The CDR3 totals 14 residues. The CDR3 spells CASSPMGGPYEQYF. In DNA form, the CDR3 reads TGTGCCAGCAGCCCAATGGGCGGTCCCTACGAGCAGTACTTC.

V is TRBV20-1 and J is TRBJ2-5; 7 bases agree with TRBD2. Germline values: CDR1 DFQATT, CDR2 SNEGSKA (reference sequence). With V trimmed by 1 base and J by 3 bases, 2 bases remained unmatched. This CDR3 region has 13 residues. In DNA, the CDR3 is TGCAGTGCTAGAGGACTAGCCGAAGAGACCCAGTACTTC. Protein: CSARGLAEETQYF.

The chain combines TRBV20-1 with TRBJ1-1; no firm D call. The CDR3 has 13 amino acids. Germline lookup yields CDR1 DFQATT and CDR2 SNEGSKA (reference sequence). V was trimmed by 3 bases and J by 0 bases, leaving 8 bases between them. The CDR3 here is CSASWNMNTEAFF. CDR3 sequence (DNA): TGCAGTGCTAGCTGGAACATGAACACTGAAGCTTTCTTT.

The rearrangement links TRBV14 to TRBJ2-1; 9 bases are a match to TRBD1. J gave up 15 bases and V 1 base, and 4 bases lay outside the gene matches. Looked up from germline, CDR1 is SGHDN and CDR2 is FVKESK. The CDR3 runs 12 residues. Written as DNA, the CDR3 is TGTGCCAGCAGCCAAGTTTGGGACAGGGCGTTCTTC. This sequence encodes CASSQVWDRAFF.